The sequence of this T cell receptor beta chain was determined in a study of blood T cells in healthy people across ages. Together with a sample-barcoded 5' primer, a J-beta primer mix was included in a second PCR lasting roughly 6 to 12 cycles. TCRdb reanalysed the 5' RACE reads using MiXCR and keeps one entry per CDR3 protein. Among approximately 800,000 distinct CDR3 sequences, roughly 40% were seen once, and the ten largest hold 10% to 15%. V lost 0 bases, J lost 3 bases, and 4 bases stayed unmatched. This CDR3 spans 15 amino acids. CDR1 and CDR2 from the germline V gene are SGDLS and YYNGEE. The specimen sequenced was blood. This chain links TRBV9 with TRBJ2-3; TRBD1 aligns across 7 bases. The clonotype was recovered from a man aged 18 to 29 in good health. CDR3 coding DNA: TGTGCCAGCAGCGTAGGACAGGGTATAACAGATACGCAGTATTTT. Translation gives CASSVGQGITDTQYF.